The entry that follows covers one TCR beta chain sequence. Its antigen is still unknown. Sequenced by immunoSEQ multiplex PCR; TCRdb stores in-frame clones only, minus some. The data contain around 20,000 clones, 94% of them singletons. Sorted regulatory T cells were CD4-positive, CD25-high and CD127-low or negative. The source of the sample is a study of B cell selection in AIRE deficiency. Study-wide results and caveats: AIRE-deficient Tconv and Treg repertoires matched healthy donors in TCRBV, CDR3 length, diversity. Of roughly 3,300 shared Treg TCRbeta sequences, about 30% were healthy-donor-only and around 9.5% patient-only.

Trimming took 7 bases from V and 0 from J; bases not matched to a gene: 12. The CDR3 consists of 17 residues. CDR1 is MNHNS and CDR2 is SASEGT in the germline V gene. The sequenced material came from Tregs sorted from PBMCs. The rearrangement links TRBV6-1 to TRBJ1-5; the match to TRBD1 covers 7 bases. This sequence was found in a human donor with AIRE deficiency. CDR3 sequence reads: CASTEGAGTNSNQPQHF. The CDR3, as DNA: TGTGCCAGCACTGAGGGGGCAGGGACGAATAGCAATCAGCCCCAGCATTTT.